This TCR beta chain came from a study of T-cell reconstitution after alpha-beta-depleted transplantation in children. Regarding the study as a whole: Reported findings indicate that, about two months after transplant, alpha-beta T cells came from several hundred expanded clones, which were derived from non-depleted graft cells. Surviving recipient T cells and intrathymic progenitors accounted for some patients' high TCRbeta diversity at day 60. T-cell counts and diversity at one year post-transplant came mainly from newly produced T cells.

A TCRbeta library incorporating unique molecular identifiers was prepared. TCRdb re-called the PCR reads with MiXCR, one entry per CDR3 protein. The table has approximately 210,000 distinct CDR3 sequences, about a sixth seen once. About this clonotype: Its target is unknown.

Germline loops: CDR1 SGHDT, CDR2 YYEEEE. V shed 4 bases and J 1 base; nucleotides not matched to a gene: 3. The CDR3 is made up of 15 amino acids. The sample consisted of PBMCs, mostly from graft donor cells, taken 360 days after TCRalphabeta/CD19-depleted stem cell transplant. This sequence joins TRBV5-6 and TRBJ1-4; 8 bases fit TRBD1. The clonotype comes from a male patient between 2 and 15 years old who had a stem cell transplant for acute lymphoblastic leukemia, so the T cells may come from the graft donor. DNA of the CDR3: TGTGCCAGCAGCCAGGGGGCTGGAACTAATGAAAAACTGTTTTTT. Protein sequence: CASSQGAGTNEKLFF.